This record looks at one TCR beta chain sequence and its context. Looked up from germline, CDR1 is MNHEY and CDR2 is SVGAGI. The CDR3 is 14 residues long. V was cut by 5 bases and J by 4 bases, with 9 bases left in between. The data were taken from a study of cytomegalovirus exposure and HLA in healthy donors. The wider study: In terms of ancestry, the Caucasian-associated cluster contained about 81% of the roughly 400 genotyped donors.

This PCR relied on a set of 60 Vbeta primers and 13 Jbeta primers. Method: immunoSEQ multiplex PCR; TCRdb's copy keeps in-frame clones and lacks some. The sample holds 110,000 or so clones, around 68% seen once. This clonotype originated in a middle-aged woman in good health and CMV-seropositive. Sequenced sample: PBMCs. This sequence joins TRBV6-5 and TRBJ1-6; weak D call: TRBD1 (5 bases). In DNA, the CDR3 is TGTGCCAGCAGTCTCCAGGGATATAATTCACCCCTCCACTTT. Its protein is CASSLQGYNSPLHF.